This T cell receptor beta chain emerged from a study of technical replicates of blood from several donors. Sequencing was performed with immunoSEQ multiplex PCR; in TCRdb, only in-frame clones are kept and a portion is missing. The table records about 72,000 clones, more than 90% of them present only once. Sequences were obtained from T cells isolated from PBMCs. This receptor was identified in a human donor in good health.

CDR3 in amino acids: CASSEVEGAGNTIYF. Here the CDR3 DNA reads TGTGCCAGCAGTGAAGTGGAAGGGGCCGGAAACACCATATATTTT. This chain uses TRBV6-1 with TRBJ1-3; D perhaps matches TRBD1 (5 bases). V shed 1 base and J shed 4 bases, with 11 bases lying between them. The germline CDR1 and CDR2 sequences are MNHNS and SASEGT. The CDR3 is made up of 15 amino acids.